The 23 T cell receptor beta chains below all came from one sample that was sequenced in a study of graft-versus-host responses after intestinal transplantation. TCRdb keeps only in-frame clones here, not all; method: immunoSEQ multiplex PCR. This table has over 100,000 clones, 85% to 95% appearing once. Their specific antigens are unknown. Sequencing was performed on unstimulated CD4+ T cells sorted from spleen or lymph node cells, taken before intestinal transplant. All receptors derive from a human donor who received an intestinal transplant.

This chain connects TRBV5-1 to TRBJ2-3; D could derive from TRBD1 or TRBD2 (5 bases each). This CDR3 has 16 amino acids. Trimming stripped 5 bases from V and 4 bases from J, with 20 bases between. CDR1 and CDR2 from the germline V gene are SGHRS and YFSETQ. The CDR3 DNA is TGCGCCAGCAGTCGTTCCGGGACCGCCTTGGCAGATACGCAGTATTTT. Translating gives CASSRSGTALADTQYF.

The V call is TRBV28, the J call TRBJ1-2; the D gene is possibly TRBD1 (6 bases). Germline assignment: CDR1 MDHEN and CDR2 SYDVKM. Trimming took off 5 bases at V and 1 base at J, with 8 bases between the two ends. The CDR3 has 13 residues. The CDR3 bases are TGTGCCAGCAGTAGGGGGGATAACTATGGCTACACCTTC. Translating gives CASSRGDNYGYTF.

This clone was observed a handful of times. The chain links TRBV28 to TRBJ2-7; TRBD1 agrees at 9 bases. The trim removed 5 bases at V and 8 bases at J, leaving 4 bases unmatched. This CDR3 contains 12 residues. Germline lookup yields CDR1 MDHEN and CDR2 SYDVKM. In DNA, the CDR3 is TGTGCCAGCAGTGTCGGGACAGGGAAGCAGTACTTC. This encodes CASSVGTGKQYF.

In nucleotides, the CDR3 is TGCAGTGCCACGGACGTCACCCGGCGGTTCTTC. Its protein product is CSATDVTRRFF. The chain couples TRBV20-1 to TRBJ2-1, with D uncertain. The CDR3 loop spans 11 amino acids. Germline V gives CDR1 DFQATT, CDR2 SNEGSKA (reference sequence). V shed 6 bases and J shed 15 bases, with 18 bases lying between them.

The chain uses TRBV7-9 and TRBJ1-4; D is ambiguous. The CDR3 is made up of 15 amino acids. The germline CDR1 and CDR2 sequences are SEHNR and FQNEAQ (reference sequence). V was shortened by 7 bases and J by 0 bases, with 12 bases between the two germline ends. The CDR3 reads CASTRGEATNEKLFF. The CDR3 DNA sequence: TGTGCCAGCACCCGAGGAGAGGCAACTAATGAAAAACTGTTTTTT.

This rearrangement joins TRBV7-9 to TRBJ1-1, with 8 positions matching TRBD1. This CDR3 is 14 amino acids long. Germline V gives CDR1 SEHNR, CDR2 FQNEAQ (reference sequence). Trimming at V came to 3 bases and at J to 8 bases, leaving 8 bases not matched to a gene. CDR3 protein: CASSFTRTGTEAFF. CDR3 sequence (DNA): TGTGCCAGCAGCTTCACCAGGACAGGGACGGAAGCTTTCTTT.

This chain links TRBV11-1 with TRBJ2-5; 9 bases map to TRBD2. The V gene's germline CDR1 is SGHAT and CDR2 FQDESV (reference sequence). J lost 4 bases, V lost 4 bases, and 10 bases had no gene match. The CDR3 has 16 amino acids. The CDR3 bases are TGTGCCAGCAGCTCGAGGGTAGCGGGAGTGAGAGAGACCCAGTACTTC. Amino acid sequence: CASSSRVAGVRETQYF.

The chain joins TRBV5-1 to TRBJ1-2, with D unresolved. V lost 0 bases and J lost 4, with 10 bases in between. The germline V gene encodes CDR1 SGHRS and CDR2 YFSETQ. This CDR3 is 14 amino acids long. The CDR3 nucleotides read TGCGCCAGCAGCTTGGAGGGAGGAGGCTATGGCTACACCTTC. As protein: CASSLEGGGYGYTF.

The chain couples TRBV5-1 to TRBJ2-1; TRBD2 matches 7 bases. The trim removed 4 bases at V and 2 bases at J, leaving 9 bases unmatched. Germline loops: CDR1 SGHRS, CDR2 YFSETQ. The CDR3 extends over 16 amino acids. The CDR3 DNA sequence: TGCGCCAGCAGCGGAGAGACCGGGACTACCTACAATGAGCAGTTCTTC. The encoded protein is CASSGETGTTYNEQFF.

The chain carries TRBV7-3 and TRBJ1-1, with D tentatively TRBD1 (5 bases). Germline CDR1 reads SGHTA; CDR2 reads FQGTGA. This CDR3 is 14 amino acids long. V lost 3 bases and J lost 0, with 8 bases in between. In nucleotides, the CDR3 is TGTGCCAGCAGCTTGACAGTGATGAACACTGAAGCTTTCTTT. This codes for CASSLTVMNTEAFF.

The CDR3 spells CASSLGASWYEQYF. CDR3 nucleotides: TGTGCCAGCAGCTTAGGGGCCTCTTGGTACGAGCAGTACTTC. The rearrangement joins TRBV7-2 to TRBJ2-7; D remains ambiguous. V gave up 1 base and J gave up 4 bases, with 11 bases separating them. Per the germline V gene, CDR1 is SGHTA and CDR2 is FQGNSA. The CDR3 is 14 residues long.

CDR3 loop: CASSIFGRGDQPQHF. The CDR3 nucleotides are TGTGCCAGTAGTATTTTCGGTCGTGGGGATCAGCCCCAGCATTTT. V is TRBV19 and J is TRBJ1-5; D unresolved. Deletions cut 3 bases from V and 5 bases from J, with 14 bases between. The CDR3 has 15 residues. Germline V lookup: CDR1 LNHDA, CDR2 SQIVND (reference sequence).

This chain joins TRBV5-6 and TRBJ1-5; tentative D call: TRBD1 (5 bases). Germline V gene data show CDR1 as SGHDT and CDR2 as YYEEEE. With 4 bases removed from V and 7 bases from J, the gap between germline ends came to 15 bases. The CDR3 covers 14 residues. The CDR3 loop is CASSPGPPGQPQHF. CDR3 DNA: TGTGCCAGCAGCCCCGGGCCTCCAGGGCAGCCCCAGCATTTT.

The chain recombines TRBV11-2 with TRBJ2-3, with TRBD2 identical over 7 bases. Per the germline V gene, CDR1 is SGHAT and CDR2 is FQNNGV. Germline trimming cut 4 bases from V and 0 bases from J; bases unmatched to any gene: 4. The length of the CDR3 is 15 residues. For the CDR3, the DNA is TGTGCCAGCAGCTGGTCTAGCGGTAGCACAGATACGCAGTATTTT. Its protein is CASSWSSGSTDTQYF.

This chain links TRBV9 with TRBJ1-2, with a tentative D call TRBD1 (5 bases). Trimming left V 3 bases short and J 4 bases short, with 16 bases between. Per germline, CDR1 SGDLS and CDR2 YYNGEE. The CDR3 runs 15 residues. CDR3 sequence (DNA): TGTGCCAGCAGCGGCCCCGGGACGTCCATCTATGGCTACACCTTC. Translation gives CASSGPGTSIYGYTF.

Of note for this clone: Mismatch with germline at one junction end may stem from a read error. This chain joins TRBV7-9 and TRBJ1-1, with 7 positions matching TRBD1. Germline CDR1 is SEHNR and CDR2 is FQNEAQ (reference sequence). The length of the CDR3 is 13 residues. This CDR3 reads CASSRLGGTDAFF. CDR3 DNA sequence: TGTGCCAGCAGTCGGCTAGGGGGCACTGACGCTTTCTTT.

The chain couples TRBV25-1 to TRBJ2-2; D gene ambiguous. The length of the CDR3 is 14 residues. Germline V CDR1 and CDR2: MGHDK, SYGVNS. Between the trimmed V and J ends, which lost 1 base and 4 bases, there was a span of 7 bases. The chain's CDR3 is CASSESPSTGELFF. DNA for the CDR3: TGTGCCAGCAGTGAATCCCCGTCCACCGGGGAGCTGTTTTTT.

The V and J genes are TRBV4-2 and TRBJ2-5; D might be TRBD2 (5 bases). Trimming removed 0 bases at V and 1 base at J, with 6 bases between. Germline CDR1 is LGHNA and CDR2 is YNFKEQ. This CDR3 comprises 14 residues. DNA for the CDR3: TGTGCCAGCAGCCAAGATGGGAGCCAAGAGACCCAGTACTTC. This sequence encodes CASSQDGSQETQYF.

The V and J genes are TRBV18 and TRBJ1-2; possible D gene TRBD1, 5 bases. The CDR3 length is 13 residues. V was shortened by 2 bases and J by 5 bases, with 9 bases between the two germline ends. Germline loops: CDR1 KGHSH, CDR2 LQKENI. CDR3 in amino acids: CASSPGTAYGYTF. The CDR3 DNA sequence: TGTGCCAGCTCACCAGGGACGGCTTATGGCTACACCTTC.

This clone has a single count. The rearrangement joins TRBV11-2 to TRBJ1-5; D is unresolved. The CDR3 has 18 amino acids. Germline values: CDR1 SGHAT, CDR2 FQNNGV. Trimming left V 1 base short and J 2 bases short, with 18 bases between. This CDR3 reads CASSLAMEPVKGNQPQHF. CDR3 nucleotides: TGTGCCAGCAGCTTAGCCATGGAACCGGTGAAGGGCAATCAGCCCCAGCATTTT.

The CDR3 is CASRQDTYEQYF. CDR3 nucleotides: TGTGCCAGTCGCCAAGACACTTACGAGCAGTACTTC. The V call is TRBV25-1, the J call TRBJ2-7; no clear D. Germline V lookup: CDR1 MGHDK, CDR2 SYGVNS. V was cut by 9 bases and J by 4 bases, with 13 bases left in between. The CDR3 is made up of 12 amino acids.

The chain carries TRBV6-5 and TRBJ1-1; 7 nucleotides align to TRBD1. The CDR3 runs 15 residues. J lost 3 bases, V lost 6 bases, and 10 bases had no gene match. Germline CDR1 is MNHEY and CDR2 is SVGAGI. DNA for the CDR3: TGTGCCAGCAGGCTCAACAGGGGTCAGGACACTGAAGCTTTCTTT. Translated, it gives CASRLNRGQDTEAFF.

The chain combines TRBV28 with TRBJ1-2, with 8 bases identical to TRBD1. The CDR3 spans 17 residues. The J segment lost 0 bases and the V segment lost 5 bases, leaving 11 bases of the junction unmatched. Looked up from germline, CDR1 is MDHEN and CDR2 is SYDVKM. CDR3 nucleotide sequence: TGTGCCAGCAGTCCAGGGGGCCAGGGTAGAGCTAACTATGGCTACACCTTC. As protein: CASSPGGQGRANYGYTF.